The 31 T cell receptor beta chains reported below all come from one sample, sequenced in a study of human T cells and chemical hapten exposure. Unfractionated whole blood yielded the extracted total RNA. The library attached unique molecular identifiers to individual cDNA molecules. TCRdb itself ran the reads through MiXCR, one entry per CDR3 protein. Here the sample spans about 120,000 distinct CDR3 sequences, over 6.5% being singletons. Sequenced: whole blood. The receptors shown here come from a human donor in good health. Some clones in this sample may be carry-over from other donors' samples.

Ten or more counts support this clonotype. The J gene is TRBJ2-5, the V gene TRBV11-2; D uncertain. Germline assignment: CDR1 SGHAT and CDR2 FQNNGV. There are 13 residues in the CDR3. The V and J ends lost 5 bases and 2 bases respectively, with 9 bases between them. CDR3 bases: TGTGCCAGCAGCCACGTTTATCAAGAGACCCAGTACTTC. Protein: CASSHVYQETQYF.

This clonotype appeared many times. CDR3 amino acids: CASSPGQGAYYEQYF. In nucleotides, the CDR3 is TGTGCCAGCAGCCCCGGACAGGGGGCTTACTACGAGCAGTACTTC. The chain combines TRBV6-5 with TRBJ2-7; 11 nucleotides align to TRBD1. This CDR3 region has 15 residues. Germline CDR1 is MNHEY and CDR2 is SVGAGI. V dropped 6 bases and J dropped 3; count of bases not matched to a gene: 7.

The V and J genes are TRBV28 and TRBJ1-4, with TRBD1 identical over 7 bases. With V trimmed by 2 bases and J by 4 bases, 4 bases remained unmatched. The germline CDR1 and CDR2 sequences are MDHEN and SYDVKM. The CDR3 runs 15 residues. The CDR3 coding sequence is TGTGCCAGCAGTTTACCGGGACAGATTAATGAAAAACTGTTTTTT. Its protein product is CASSLPGQINEKLFF.

The sample holds many counts of this clonotype. The chain links TRBV27 to TRBJ2-3; D may match TRBD1 or TRBD2 (6 bases each). This CDR3 region has 15 residues. The germline V and J ends were trimmed by 4 bases and 0 bases, with 11 bases remaining between them. Germline lookup yields CDR1 MNHEY and CDR2 SMNVEV (reference sequence). Written as DNA, the CDR3 is TGTGCCAGCAGTTCAACAGGGAGGAGCACAGATACGCAGTATTTT. Translation gives CASSSTGRSTDTQYF.

In its sample, this clonotype was seen many times. V and J are TRBV28 and TRBJ1-1; D may be TRBD1 (5 bases). CDR1 and CDR2 from the germline V gene are MDHEN and SYDVKM. V was clipped by 7 bases and J by 13 bases, with 19 bases between them. The CDR3 contains 12 residues. For the CDR3, the DNA is TGTGCCAGCACCGTCGGTACCGGAAGGGGTTTCTTT. This gives the protein CASTVGTGRGFF.

The sample holds a few counts of this clonotype. CDR3 region: CASSLGSGSGYEQYF. The CDR3 DNA reads as TGCGCCAGCAGCTTGGGTAGCGGGAGCGGCTACGAGCAGTACTTC. The chain has TRBV5-1 and TRBJ2-7; 9 bases fit TRBD2. The germline CDR1 and CDR2 sequences are SGHRS and YFSETQ. The ends lost 0 bases at V and 3 bases at J; junction bases unmatched: 4. This CDR3 contains 15 residues.

The J gene is TRBJ1-4, the V gene TRBV12-3 or TRBV12-4; the D is unclear. Trimming shortened V by 2 bases and J by 5 bases, and 0 bases separated the two germline ends. CDR3 length equals 11 residues. The CDR3 here is CASSLNEKLFF. CDR3 DNA sequence: TGTGCCAGCAGTTTAAATGAAAAACTGTTTTTT.

This clonotype was seen more than once but under ten times. This sequence joins TRBV4-2 and TRBJ2-1; TRBD1 is a possible D gene (5 bases). Germline V lookup: CDR1 LGHNA, CDR2 YNFKEQ. V was cut by 0 bases and J by 2 bases, with 14 bases left in between. The CDR3 is 17 residues long. DNA for the CDR3: TGTGCCAGCAGCCAAGAGGGAACAGGCAAGACCTACAATGAGCAGTTCTTC. This sequence encodes CASSQEGTGKTYNEQFF.

In this sample, this clonotype turned up many times. The chain is built from TRBV2 and TRBJ2-1; tentatively, D is TRBD1 (7 bases). CDR1 is SNHLY and CDR2 is FYNNEI in the germline V gene. This CDR3 has 15 amino acids. V lost 2 bases, J lost 6 bases, and 14 bases lay in between. The CDR3 DNA is TGTGCCAGCAGTGAAATGTCAGGGGGGCCCAATGAGCAGTTCTTC. Amino acid sequence: CASSEMSGGPNEQFF.

This clonotype appeared a few times. The CDR3 region is CASSQVQLAGELFF. DNA of the CDR3: TGCGCCAGCAGCCAGGTCCAACTAGCGGGGGAGCTGTTTTTT. This chain uses TRBV4-1 with TRBJ2-2; 7 bases match TRBD2. Trimming took 3 bases from V and 8 from J; bases not matched to a gene: 6. The CDR3 covers 14 residues. The V gene's germline CDR1 is MGHRA and CDR2 YSYEKL.

A few counts support this clonotype. This chain connects TRBV5-4 to TRBJ1-1, with D tentatively TRBD1 (5 bases). The CDR3 length is 14 residues. The germline V gene has CDR1 SGHNT and CDR2 YYREEE (reference sequence). The V end was cut by 4 bases, the J end by 1 base, with 11 bases between. The CDR3 bases are TGTGCCAGCAGCAGGGACGGCAGGAACACTGAAGCTTTCTTT. Its protein is CASSRDGRNTEAFF.

Note on this clonotype: A clone one base away is much larger, so this may be a read error. CDR3 amino acids: CASASDRSTEAFF. Written as DNA, the CDR3 is TGTGCCAGCGCTTCGGACAGGAGCACTGAAGCTTTCTTT. The rearrangement links TRBV18 to TRBJ1-1; 7 bases match TRBD1. This CDR3 comprises 13 residues. CDR1 is KGHSH, CDR2 LQKENI, per germline. Trimming took 8 bases from V and 4 from J; bases not matched to a gene: 7.

This clonotype was seen ten or more times. CDR3 loop: CSAIPDREDQPQHF. The CDR3 coding sequence is TGCAGTGCTATCCCGGACAGGGAGGATCAGCCCCAGCATTTT. This chain joins TRBV20-1 and TRBJ1-5; the match to TRBD1 covers 8 bases. Germline values: CDR1 DFQATT, CDR2 SNEGSKA (reference sequence). The CDR3 spans 14 residues. J lost 5 bases, V lost 4 bases, and 7 bases had no gene match.

This clonotype was detected a few times. The chain is built from TRBV7-8 and TRBJ2-7, with D perhaps TRBD1 (6 bases). The V gene lost 0 bases and the J gene lost 5 bases, with 11 bases spanning the gap. CDR3 size: 14 residues. The V gene's germline CDR1 is SGHVS and CDR2 FQNEAQ. The CDR3 DNA sequence: TGTGCCAGCAGCTTAGCGCGAGGGGGAGACGAGCAGTACTTC. Translation gives CASSLARGGDEQYF.

This clonotype was observed a handful of times. The J gene is TRBJ2-6, the V gene TRBV7-7; D call uncertain. V was cut by 5 bases and J by 0 bases, with 8 bases left in between. Germline assignment: CDR1 SSHAT and CDR2 FNYEAQ (reference sequence). The CDR3 covers 15 residues. The CDR3 DNA follows: TGTGCCAGCAGCCCGTTACCCTCTGGGGCCAACGTCCTGACTTTC. It yields the protein CASSPLPSGANVLTF.

This clonotype was recorded many times. The chain couples TRBV5-1 to TRBJ1-1, with 9 bases identical to TRBD1. The CDR3 is 14 residues long. Trimming removed 0 bases from V and 6 bases from J; junction bases left unmatched: 3. Germline values: CDR1 SGHRS, CDR2 YFSETQ. The CDR3 DNA reads as TGCGCCAGCAGCTTGGGGACAGGGGCAGCTGAAGCTTTCTTT. Protein sequence: CASSLGTGAAEAFF.

The rearrangement links TRBV12-5 to TRBJ2-7, with 7 bases identical to TRBD1. V shed 0 bases and J 7 bases; nucleotides not matched to a gene: 9. CDR3 size: 15 residues. In germline, CDR1 is LGHNT, CDR2 FRNRAP. CDR3 loop: CASGLVGTVRREQYF. CDR3 in DNA: TGTGCTAGTGGTTTGGTCGGGACAGTACGGCGGGAGCAGTACTTC.

This rearrangement joins TRBV12-3 or TRBV12-4 to TRBJ1-4; 7 nucleotides line up with TRBD1. The ends lost 6 bases at V and 8 bases at J; junction bases unmatched: 18. There are 17 residues in the CDR3. The DNA for the CDR3 is TGTGCCAGCAGCTCCGTTACAGGGGCTGAGGGAAACGAAAAACTGTTTTTT. Encoded protein: CASSSVTGAEGNEKLFF.

The gene calls are TRBV24-1 and TRBJ2-3; TRBD2 is a possible D gene (7 bases). In germline, CDR1 is KGHDR, CDR2 SFDVKD. The CDR3 totals 17 residues. V was trimmed by 3 bases and J by 2 bases, leaving 17 bases between them. This CDR3 is CATSDRGGGENTDTQYF. CDR3 nucleotide sequence: TGTGCCACCAGTGATCGAGGGGGAGGGGAAAACACAGATACGCAGTATTTT.

CDR3 residues: CSASTGTEISNQPQHF. DNA of the CDR3: TGCAGTGCTTCAACCGGGACAGAGATTAGCAATCAGCCCCAGCATTTT. The chain links TRBV20-1 to TRBJ1-5; TRBD1 aligns across 7 bases. With 5 bases clipped from V and 0 bases from J, the junction kept 10 bases outside the gene matches. The CDR3 is 16 amino acids. Germline CDR1 DFQATT, CDR2 SNEGSKA (reference sequence).

This clonotype turned up a few times. The chain recombines TRBV4-2 with TRBJ2-1; TRBD2 is a possible D gene (5 bases). Deletions cut 0 bases from V and 2 bases from J, with 11 bases between. The CDR3 is 16 amino acids. CDR1 LGHNA and CDR2 YNFKEQ come from the germline V gene. This CDR3 is CASSQDGVATYNEQFF. The CDR3 DNA reads as TGTGCCAGCAGCCAAGATGGGGTAGCGACCTACAATGAGCAGTTCTTC.

The chain combines TRBV29-1 with TRBJ1-1; weak D call: TRBD1 (5 bases). The CDR3 contains 13 residues. Germline CDR1 reads SQVTM; CDR2 reads ANQGSEA. The V and J ends lost 3 bases and 5 bases respectively, with 13 bases between them. This chain's CDR3 is CSVDRGRRTEAFF. The CDR3 nucleotides read TGCAGCGTTGACCGGGGGAGGAGGACTGAAGCTTTCTTT. Full variable domain (missing parts from reference TRBV29-1 and TRBJ1-1): SAVISQKPSRDICQRGTSLTIQCQVDSQVTMMFWYRQQPGQSLTLIATANQGSEATYESGFVIDKFPISRPNLTFSTLTVSNMSPEDSSIYLCSVDRGRRTEAFFGQGTRLTVV.

V usage is TRBV3-1 and J usage is TRBJ2-3; D unresolved. Germline CDR1 reads LGHDT; CDR2 reads YNNKEL (reference sequence). The CDR3 contains 16 residues. The V gene lost 4 bases and the J gene lost 0 bases, with 14 bases spanning the gap. CDR3 sequence reads: CASSPRLGSSTDTQYF. CDR3 sequence (DNA): TGTGCCAGCAGCCCACGACTGGGGTCTAGCACAGATACGCAGTATTTT.

There are a few counts of this clonotype. V and J are TRBV30 and TRBJ2-5; TRBD2 is a possible D gene (5 bases). This CDR3 region has 11 residues. V dropped 3 bases and J dropped 4 bases, with 6 bases sitting between them. From germline, CDR1 is GTSNPN and CDR2 SVGIG (reference sequence). In nucleotides, the CDR3 is TGTGCCTGGAGCGGAGGAGAGACCCAGTACTTC. Translated: CAWSGGETQYF.

In its sample, this clonotype was seen many times. This chain joins TRBV5-5 and TRBJ1-4, with unresolved D. The CDR3 has 18 residues. Germline V lookup: CDR1 SGHKS, CDR2 YYEKEE (reference sequence). Trimming took 0 bases from V and 10 from J, leaving 25 bases between them. The CDR3, as DNA: TGTGCCAGCAGCTTGGCCGGGGATTTCCGGCAGGCGGAGGTAAAACTGTTTTTT. Its translation is CASSLAGDFRQAEVKLFF.

This clonotype was seen a handful of times. This chain connects TRBV14 to TRBJ2-6; no firm D call. This CDR3 contains 15 residues. The germline CDR1 and CDR2 sequences are SGHDN and FVKESK. Between the trimmed V and J ends, which lost 6 bases and 0 bases, there was a span of 9 bases. CDR3 region: CASRGRFSGANVLTF. DNA of the CDR3: TGTGCCAGCAGAGGTCGGTTCTCTGGGGCCAACGTCCTGACTTTC. Supplemented by reference TRBV14 and TRBJ2-6, the full variable domain reads EAGVTQFPSHSVIEKGQTVTLRCDPISGHDNLYWYRRVMGKEIKFLLHFVKESKQDESGMPNNRFLAERTGGTYSTLKVQPAELEDSGVYFCASRGRFSGANVLTFGAGSRLTVL.

The chain couples TRBV20-1 to TRBJ1-1, with D perhaps TRBD1 (6 bases). Trimming took 5 bases from V and 0 from J, leaving 13 bases between them. CDR1 is DFQATT and CDR2 is SNEGSKA in the germline V gene (reference sequence). The CDR3 contains 14 residues. The CDR3 here is CSAPRGGMNTEAFF. CDR3 sequence (DNA): TGCAGTGCTCCTCGCGGGGGCATGAACACTGAAGCTTTCTTT.

V gene TRBV7-9 combines with J gene TRBJ1-1, with 7 nucleotides matching TRBD1. The CDR3 consists of 19 residues. Unmatched junction bases numbered 17, after V lost 4 bases and J lost 0 bases. CDR1 and CDR2 from the germline V gene are SEHNR and FQNEAQ (reference sequence). The chain's CDR3 is CASSSETPRLDRMNTEAFF. The CDR3 DNA reads as TGTGCCAGCAGCTCGGAGACCCCCCGCCTGGACAGGATGAACACTGAAGCTTTCTTT.

In this sample, this clonotype turned up many times. CDR3 sequence reads: CAISESDRGLDYGYTF. The CDR3 DNA sequence: TGTGCCATCAGTGAGAGCGACAGGGGGCTGGACTATGGCTACACCTTC. This chain uses TRBV10-3 with TRBJ1-2; 10 nucleotides agree with TRBD1. V lost 2 bases and J lost 3; bases outside the gene matches: 6. The CDR3 is made up of 16 amino acids. Per the germline V gene, CDR1 is ENHRY and CDR2 is SYGVKD.

This clonotype was counted between two and nine times. The J gene is TRBJ2-3, the V gene TRBV7-6; D possibly corresponds to TRBD2 (7 bases). The CDR3 consists of 14 residues. Germline CDR1 is SGHVS and CDR2 is FNYEAQ. V dropped 0 bases and J dropped 8 bases, with 12 bases sitting between them. Here the CDR3 reads CASSLAGGPGTQYF. The DNA of the CDR3 is TGTGCCAGCAGCTTAGCGGGGGGGCCGGGTACGCAGTATTTT.

This clonotype was seen at least ten times. The chain carries TRBV6-5 and TRBJ1-2, with D possibly matching TRBD1 (6 bases). The germline V gene has CDR1 MNHEY and CDR2 SVGAGI. The CDR3 contains 16 residues. V lost 0 bases and J 5 bases, leaving 16 bases between the germline ends. The DNA of the CDR3 is TGTGCCAGCAGTTACTCTGGCAGGGGCCAACCATATGGCTACACCTTC. It is translated as CASSYSGRGQPYGYTF.